The T cell receptor (beta chain) under discussion was sequenced for a study of shared clonotypes between healthy human individuals. Study information: Donors consisted of a couple of women and a few men between 18 and 49. Study-level results: Only blood was sampled; tissue repertoires likely differ. An anticipated effect of sequencing depth on clonotype sharing among donors was recognized.

Sequencing used immunoSEQ multiplex PCR; TCRdb keeps in-frame clones, though not all of them. The sample lists about 2.4 million clones; roughly 93% were seen once. A remark on this clone: What it recognizes is unknown.

Per the germline V gene, CDR1 is SGHDN and CDR2 is FVKESK. The CDR3 totals 16 residues. Trimming at V came to 4 bases and at J to 9 bases, leaving 15 bases not matched to a gene. This sequence originates from a man aged 18 to 29 in good health. Some clones in this sample may be carry-over from other donors' samples. V is TRBV14 and J is TRBJ2-1; 7 bases line up with TRBD1. The specimen sequenced was naive CD4+ T cells from PBMCs. The subset here: CD45RA+ positively selected. The CDR3 sequence: CASSRLQAGGWIEQFF. The CDR3 nucleotides are TGTGCCAGCAGCCGCCTCCAGGCAGGGGGATGGATTGAGCAGTTCTTC.